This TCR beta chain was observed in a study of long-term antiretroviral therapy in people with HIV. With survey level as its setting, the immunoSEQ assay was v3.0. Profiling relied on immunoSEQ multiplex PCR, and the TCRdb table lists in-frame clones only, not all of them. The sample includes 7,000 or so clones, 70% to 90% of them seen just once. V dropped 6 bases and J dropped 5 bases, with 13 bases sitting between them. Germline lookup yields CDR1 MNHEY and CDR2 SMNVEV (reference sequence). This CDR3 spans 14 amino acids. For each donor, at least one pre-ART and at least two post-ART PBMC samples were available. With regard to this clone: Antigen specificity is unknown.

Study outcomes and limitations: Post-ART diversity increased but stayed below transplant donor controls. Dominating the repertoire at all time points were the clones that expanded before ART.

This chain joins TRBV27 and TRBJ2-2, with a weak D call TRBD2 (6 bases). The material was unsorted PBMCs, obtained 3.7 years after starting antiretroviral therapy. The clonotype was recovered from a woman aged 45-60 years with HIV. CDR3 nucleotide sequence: TGTGCCAGCAGCTCACCTCGGGGGACCGGGGAGCTGTTTTTT. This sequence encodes CASSSPRGTGELFF.